Listed here are 29 T cell receptor beta chains from one sample, sequenced in a study of T cell changes during pregnancy in multiple sclerosis. Sequencing used immunoSEQ multiplex PCR; TCRdb keeps in-frame clones, though not all of them. Of fewer than 45,000 clones in the sample, 90% to 95% were seen once. The sample here was CD8+ T cells from peripheral blood mononuclear cells, taken in the third trimester of pregnancy. These receptors all come from a female donor with multiple sclerosis, enrolled in a pregnancy study.

The rearrangement links TRBV6-5 to TRBJ2-7; 9 bases are a match to TRBD2. The CDR3 is 14 amino acids. CDR1 MNHEY and CDR2 SVGAGI come from the germline V gene. The junction had 4 bases not matched to a gene; V was cut back by 2 bases and J by 5 bases. The CDR3 region has the DNA TGTGCCAGCAGTTACGGTATAGCGGGAGACGAGCAGTACTTC. It yields the protein CASSYGIAGDEQYF.

The chain links TRBV28 to TRBJ2-3; D gene ambiguous. In germline, CDR1 is MDHEN, CDR2 SYDVKM. Between the trimmed V and J ends, which lost 3 bases and 2 bases, there was a span of 6 bases. The CDR3 consists of 13 residues. Written as DNA, the CDR3 is TGTGCCAGCAGTTTCCGTATCACAGATACGCAGTATTTT. Residues: CASSFRITDTQYF.

This sequence joins TRBV28 and TRBJ2-7, with D unresolved. Trimming cost V 7 bases and J 10 bases, with 11 bases left between them. Germline V gene sequence: CDR1 MDHEN, CDR2 SYDVKM. CDR3 length: 10 residues. The CDR3 region is CASNIFPQYF. The DNA for the CDR3 is TGTGCCAGCAACATCTTTCCACAGTACTTC.

The rearrangement joins TRBV28 to TRBJ2-3; 10 bases are shared with TRBD2. The germline V gene encodes CDR1 MDHEN and CDR2 SYDVKM. CDR3 length: 16 amino acids. Trimming at V came to 0 bases and at J to 3 bases, leaving 3 bases not matched to a gene. The CDR3 coding sequence is TGTGCCAGCAGTTTATGGCAGCGGGAGGGGACAGATACGCAGTATTTT. This codes for CASSLWQREGTDTQYF. Complete variable domain (other parts from reference TRBV28 and TRBJ2-3): DVKVTQSSRYLVKRTGEKVFLECVQDMDHENMFWYRQDPGLGLRLIYFSYDVKMKEKGDIPEGYSVSREKKERFSLILESASTNQTSMYLCASSLWQREGTDTQYFGPGTRLTVL.

V and J are TRBV4-2 and TRBJ2-7; TRBD2 might be the D (6 bases). From germline, CDR1 is LGHNA and CDR2 YNFKEQ. The germline V and J ends were trimmed by 4 bases and 4 bases, with 14 bases remaining between them. The CDR3 covers 14 residues. CDR3 protein: CASSPLAGKYEQYF. CDR3 nucleotides: TGTGCCAGCAGCCCCCTCGCGGGAAAGTACGAGCAGTACTTC.

V and J are TRBV2 and TRBJ2-7; D uncertain. Germline V gives CDR1 SNHLY, CDR2 FYNNEI. V shed 5 bases and J shed 3 bases, with 11 bases lying between them. The CDR3 loop spans 13 amino acids. The DNA of the CDR3 is TGTGCCAGCAGTAGGCAGACAATCTACGAGCAGTACTTC. Translation gives CASSRQTIYEQYF.

V usage is TRBV28 and J usage is TRBJ2-5; TRBD2 is a possible D gene (5 bases). Trimming cost V 3 bases and J 2 bases, with 13 bases left between them. The CDR3 spans 15 residues. CDR1 and CDR2 (germline): MDHEN, SYDVKM. CDR3: CASSFSLAGQETQYF. CDR3 in DNA: TGTGCCAGCAGTTTTAGTCTAGCTGGGCAAGAGACCCAGTACTTC. Together with reference TRBV28 and TRBJ2-5, the CDR3 gives the full variable domain: DVKVTQSSRYLVKRTGEKVFLECVQDMDHENMFWYRQDPGLGLRLIYFSYDVKMKEKGDIPEGYSVSREKKERFSLILESASTNQTSMYLCASSFSLAGQETQYFGPGTRLLVL.

The rearrangement joins TRBV14 to TRBJ2-5; 7 nucleotides line up with TRBD1. The germline V gene encodes CDR1 SGHDN and CDR2 FVKESK. Trimming cost V 0 bases and J 0 bases; bases outside gene matches: 10. The CDR3 extends over 18 amino acids. The CDR3 reads CASSQDRDSILYQETQYF. CDR3 in DNA: TGTGCCAGCAGCCAAGATCGGGACAGTATACTGTACCAAGAGACCCAGTACTTC.

This clone was observed once. The rearrangement joins TRBV2 to TRBJ2-1, with a possible D match to TRBD2 (6 bases). Germline values: CDR1 SNHLY, CDR2 FYNNEI. This CDR3 is 14 amino acids long. Trimming pared 6 bases from V and 0 bases from J, leaving 9 bases between. The DNA of the CDR3 is TGTGCCAGCAGAGGACTACCCTCCTACAATGAGCAGTTCTTC. As protein: CASRGLPSYNEQFF.

The chain employs TRBV6-5 and TRBJ2-7, with D hard to call. The V end lost 2 bases, the J end lost 0 bases, and 14 bases lay between the germline ends. CDR1 MNHEY and CDR2 SVGAGI come from the germline V gene. The CDR3 sequence is 16 residues long. CDR3 bases: TGTGCCAGCAGTTACGCCGGGTTCGGTACCTCCTACGAGCAGTACTTC. Protein: CASSYAGFGTSYEQYF.

This chain uses TRBV5-6 with TRBJ2-1; 7 nucleotides line up with TRBD1. This CDR3 has 16 residues. Germline V CDR1 and CDR2: SGHDT, YYEEEE. With V trimmed by 0 bases and J by 4 bases, 7 bases remained unmatched. The CDR3 DNA follows: TGTGCCAGCAGCTTGGCAGGGGGAACCCCTTACAATGAGCAGTTCTTC. Its translation is CASSLAGGTPYNEQFF. The full variable domain, its missing parts supplied by reference TRBV5-6 and TRBJ2-1, is DAGVTQSPTHLIKTRGQQVTLRCSPKSGHDTVSWYQQALGQGPQFIFQYYEEEERQRGNFPDRFSGHQFPNYSSELNVNALLLGDSALYLCASSLAGGTPYNEQFFGPGTRLTVL.

The chain carries TRBV9 and TRBJ1-3; D remains ambiguous. The CDR3 loop spans 12 amino acids. The ends were cut back, 7 bases at V and 2 bases at J, with 7 bases in the middle. CDR1 is SGDLS, CDR2 YYNGEE, per germline. In DNA, the CDR3 is TGTGCCAGCCTTGGGCCTGGAAACACCATATATTTT. Protein: CASLGPGNTIYF.

This chain joins TRBV9 and TRBJ2-7, with D tentatively TRBD2 (5 bases). The CDR3 spans 15 residues. The ends were cut back, 2 bases at V and 5 bases at J, with 17 bases in the middle. From germline, CDR1 is SGDLS and CDR2 YYNGEE. CDR3: CASSVNPGVIHEQYF. CDR3 nucleotides: TGTGCCAGCAGCGTTAATCCCGGGGTGATACACGAGCAGTACTTC.

This chain connects TRBV7-9 to TRBJ2-7; TRBD1 agrees at 8 bases. With V trimmed by 5 bases and J by 0 bases, 9 bases remained unmatched. Germline-derived CDR1 and CDR2 are SEHNR and FQNEAQ (reference sequence). This CDR3 is 16 amino acids long. The CDR3 DNA sequence: TGTGCCAGCAGCCTAAAACAGGGGGATTACTCCTACGAGCAGTACTTC. This codes for CASSLKQGDYSYEQYF.

The chain employs TRBV9 and TRBJ2-3, with D possibly matching TRBD2 (6 bases). The germline gives CDR1 SGDLS, CDR2 YYNGEE. CDR3 length: 16 residues. The V end was cut by 0 bases, the J end by 6 bases, with 17 bases between. CDR3 bases: TGTGCCAGCAGCGTAGGGCCGGGAGAGCTTCGTGATACGCAGTATTTT. Its protein product is CASSVGPGELRDTQYF. Complete variable domain (other parts from reference TRBV9 and TRBJ2-3): DSGVTQTPKHLITATGQRVTLRCSPRSGDLSVYWYQQSLDQGLQFLIQYYNGEERAKGNILERFSAQQFPDLHSELNLSSLELGDSALYFCASSVGPGELRDTQYFGPGTRLTVL.

This clone appeared a few times. The rearrangement links TRBV6-4 to TRBJ2-3; D is undetermined. Per germline, CDR1 MRHNA and CDR2 SNTAGT. CDR3 length: 16 amino acids. V was cut by 0 bases and J by 0 bases, with 10 bases left in between. The CDR3 spells CASSDSAATSTDTQYF. CDR3 sequence (DNA): TGTGCCAGCAGTGACTCGGCAGCGACTAGCACAGATACGCAGTATTTT.

This chain joins TRBV7-9 and TRBJ2-7, with 10 bases fitting TRBD1. The CDR3 sequence is 15 residues long. The V and J ends lost 4 bases and 4 bases, in that order; junction bases with no gene match: 7. Germline-derived CDR1 and CDR2 are SEHNR and FQNEAQ (reference sequence). The CDR3 protein is CASSSVGQGPYEQYF. In nucleotides, the CDR3 is TGTGCCAGCAGCTCAGTGGGACAGGGGCCTTACGAGCAGTACTTC.

This chain connects TRBV27 to TRBJ1-4; D might be TRBD1 (6 bases). The CDR3 loop spans 14 amino acids. V shed 8 bases and J shed 4 bases, with 14 bases lying between them. CDR1 and CDR2 (germline): MNHEY, SMNVEV (reference sequence). CDR3 residues: CASHRAGLNEKLFF. DNA for the CDR3: TGTGCCAGCCACAGGGCAGGCCTTAATGAAAAACTGTTTTTT. The full variable domain, its missing parts supplied by reference TRBV27 and TRBJ1-4, is EAQVTQNPRYLITVTGKKLTVTCSQNMNHEYMSWYRQDPGLGLRQIYYSMNVEVTDKGDVPEGYKVSRKEKRNFPLILESPSPNQTSLYFCASHRAGLNEKLFFGSGTQLSVL.

As to this clone: One end of the junction fails to match germline, which may point to a read error. At the DNA level, this CDR3 is encoded by other sequences in the same sample as well. V gene TRBV25-1 combines with J gene TRBJ2-2; 11 nucleotides match TRBD2. Per germline, CDR1 MGHDK and CDR2 SYGVNS. CDR3 size: 17 residues. The CDR3 coding sequence is TGTGCCAGTAGTGAATTCACTAGCGGGAGTGTGACCGGGGAGCTGTTTTTT. Translating gives CASSEFTSGSVTGELFF.

The V call is TRBV5-5, the J call TRBJ2-6; TRBD1 agrees at 11 bases. The CDR3 is made up of 20 amino acids. Germline loops: CDR1 SGHKS, CDR2 YYEKEE (reference sequence). The V segment lost 1 base and the J segment 2 bases; nucleotides outside the gene matches: 11. The CDR3 nucleotides are TGTGCCAGCAGCTTGCGCCCCCCGGGACAGGGGGGAGCTGGGGCCAACGTCCTGACTTTC. It translates to CASSLRPPGQGGAGANVLTF.

The rearrangement joins TRBV27 to TRBJ2-1, with 7 bases identical to TRBD2. Germline V lookup: CDR1 MNHEY, CDR2 SMNVEV (reference sequence). This CDR3 comprises 16 residues. Trimming took 5 bases from V and 5 from J; bases not matched to a gene: 12. The CDR3 spells CASSPKLAKLNNEQFF. The DNA of the CDR3 is TGTGCCAGCAGTCCAAAACTAGCGAAACTCAACAATGAGCAGTTCTTC.

CDR3 DNA sequence: TGTGCCATCAGTGATGAGATACCCTACAATGAGCAGTTCTTC. Translating gives CAISDEIPYNEQFF. The chain combines TRBV10-3 with TRBJ2-1; D is ambiguous. Germline CDR1 and CDR2: ENHRY and SYGVKD. V gave up 3 bases and J gave up 2 bases, with 8 bases separating them. CDR3 length: 14 residues.

J is TRBJ2-5 and V is TRBV7-9, with 9 nucleotides matching TRBD2. V was pared by 5 bases and J by 1 base, with 11 bases of the junction left unmatched. Germline V gene lookup returns CDR1 SEHNR and CDR2 FQNEAQ (reference sequence). This CDR3 has 17 residues. CDR3 in DNA: TGTGCCAGCAGCACCGAGACTAGCGGACAAACCCAAGAGACCCAGTACTTC. It is translated as CASSTETSGQTQETQYF.

The rearrangement joins TRBV28 to TRBJ1-2; D may be TRBD1 (5 bases). The CDR3 totals 13 residues. From germline, CDR1 is MDHEN and CDR2 SYDVKM. Trimming took off 6 bases at V and 1 base at J, with 9 bases between the two ends. CDR3 residues: CASSGGLNYGYTF. The CDR3 region has the DNA TGTGCCAGCAGCGGGGGTCTTAACTATGGCTACACCTTC.

The chain has TRBV7-9 and TRBJ2-7; D is possibly TRBD2 (7 bases). Per the germline V gene, CDR1 is SEHNR and CDR2 is FQNEAQ (reference sequence). V was trimmed by 1 base and J by 7 bases, leaving 14 bases between them. The CDR3 is made up of 14 amino acids. Written as DNA, the CDR3 is TGTGCCAGCAGCTTAGTATCCGCGGGGGCGGAGCAGTACTTC. Protein product: CASSLVSAGAEQYF.

This chain joins TRBV5-6 and TRBJ2-4; D is unresolved. The length of the CDR3 is 15 residues. V lost 4 bases and J lost 3, with 14 bases in between. Germline V gives CDR1 SGHDT, CDR2 YYEEEE. CDR3 in DNA: TGTGCCAGCAGCGCAGAAAAAGTTTACAAAAACATTCAGTACTTC. This encodes CASSAEKVYKNIQYF.

The chain couples TRBV6-5 to TRBJ2-1, with 7 bases lining up with TRBD2. This CDR3 comprises 16 residues. Unmatched junction bases numbered 10, after V lost 2 bases and J lost 6 bases. CDR1 MNHEY and CDR2 SVGAGI come from the germline V gene. CDR3 in amino acids: CASSYEERDLINEQFF. The DNA of the CDR3 is TGTGCCAGCAGTTACGAAGAGCGGGATCTAATCAATGAGCAGTTCTTC.

V and J are TRBV27 and TRBJ2-2; D is perhaps TRBD1 (5 bases). Germline V CDR1 and CDR2: MNHEY, SMNVEV (reference sequence). V was pared by 1 base and J by 6 bases, with 12 bases between. This CDR3 has 15 residues. The CDR3 nucleotides are TGTGCCAGCAGTTTATTCGTAGGGGCATCCGGGGAGCTGTTTTTT. Translated, it gives CASSLFVGASGELFF.

This rearrangement joins TRBV19 to TRBJ2-1; D is undetermined. In germline, CDR1 is LNHDA, CDR2 SQIVND (reference sequence). The CDR3 loop spans 12 amino acids. Trimming took 5 bases from V and 5 from J, leaving 7 bases between them. In DNA, the CDR3 is TGTGCCAGTAGTCACTATAACAATGAGCAGTTCTTC. Translating gives CASSHYNNEQFF.